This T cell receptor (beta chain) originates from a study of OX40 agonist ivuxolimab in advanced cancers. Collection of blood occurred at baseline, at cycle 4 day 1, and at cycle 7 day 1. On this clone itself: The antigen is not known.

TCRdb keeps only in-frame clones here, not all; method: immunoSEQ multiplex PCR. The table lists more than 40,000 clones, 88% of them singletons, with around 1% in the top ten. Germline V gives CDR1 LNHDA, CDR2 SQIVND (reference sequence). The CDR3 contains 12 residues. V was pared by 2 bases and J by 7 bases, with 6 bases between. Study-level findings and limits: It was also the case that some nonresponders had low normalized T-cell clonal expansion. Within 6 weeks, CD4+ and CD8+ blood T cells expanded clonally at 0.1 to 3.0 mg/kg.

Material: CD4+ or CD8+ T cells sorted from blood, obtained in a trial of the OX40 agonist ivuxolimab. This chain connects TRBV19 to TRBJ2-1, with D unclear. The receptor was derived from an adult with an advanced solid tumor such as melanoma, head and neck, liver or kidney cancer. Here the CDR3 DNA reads TGTGCCAGTAGTATATTCGGAAATGAGCAGTTCTTC. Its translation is CASSIFGNEQFF.